This is a list of T cell receptor beta chains from one sample in a study of blood T cell repertoires in COVID-19. Assay: immunoSEQ multiplex PCR; the TCRdb copy retains only in-frame clones and omits some. The sample records 160,000 or so clones, roughly 89% being singletons. Sample: peripheral blood. These TCRs come from a woman aged 55 to 70 who had recovered from COVID-19. Both conserved end residues are part of each CDR3. A D gene is named only where the DNA matches it firmly. Rows may omit the clone size; those that give it use once, few, many or a size class.

j_call | v_call | clone_size | d_call | cdr3_aa | cdr3_nt
TRBJ1-1 | TRBV18 | . | . | CASSPNTLQGMNTEAFF | TGTGCCAGCTCACCGAATACTTTACAGGGTATGAACACTGAAGCTTTCTTT
TRBJ1-1 | TRBV5-8 | once | . | CASSFISFDSLNTEAFF | TGTGCCAGCAGCTTTATTTCTTTCGACAGCCTGAACACTGAAGCTTTCTTT
TRBJ1-6 | TRBV6-2/TRBV6-3 | few | . | CASSYSFGSSYNSPLHF | TGTGCCAGCAGTTACAGTTTCGGGAGCTCCTATAATTCACCCCTCCACTTT
TRBJ1-4 | TRBV2 | . | . | CASSEGGEKLFF | TGTGCCAGCAGTGAAGGAGGTGAAAAACTGTTTTTT
TRBJ1-1 | TRBV15 | . | . | CATSREGQTNTEAFF | TGTGCCACCAGCAGAGAGGGCCAGACGAACACTGAAGCTTTCTTT
TRBJ2-3 | TRBV3-1/TRBV3-2 | . | TRBD1 | CASSQEGQGLSDTQYF | TGTGCCAGCAGCCAAGAGGGACAGGGACTATCAGATACGCAGTATTTT
TRBJ2-1 | TRBV5-4 | . | TRBD2 | CASSPTSGGYNEQFF | TGTGCCAGCAGCCCGACTAGCGGGGGGTACAATGAGCAGTTCTTC
TRBJ1-6 | TRBV2 | . | . | CASSEQGAYNSPLHF | TGTGCCAGCAGTGAACAGGGTGCCTATAATTCACCCCTCCACTTT
TRBJ1-2 | TRBV2 | once | TRBD1 | CASSYTGTGFSGYTF | TGTGCCAGCAGTTACACCGGGACAGGGTTCTCCGGCTACACCTTC
TRBJ2-4 | TRBV10-3 | . | . | CAISEPPVDIQYF | TGTGCCATCAGTGAACCGCCAGTGGACATTCAGTACTTC
TRBJ1-1 | TRBV6-2/TRBV6-3 | few | TRBD1 | CASSEQGRNTEAFF | TGTGCCAGCAGCGAACAGGGGAGGAACACTGAAGCTTTCTTT
TRBJ2-3 | TRBV7-2 | . | TRBD1 | CASRTGQGPDTQYF | TGTGCCAGCAGGACGGGACAGGGCCCAGATACGCAGTATTTT
TRBJ1-4 | TRBV5-1 | . | TRBD1 | CASGKQGKNEKLFF | TGCGCCAGCGGAAAACAGGGGAAAAATGAAAAACTGTTTTTT
TRBJ2-7 | TRBV2 | . | TRBD2 | CASSEASGRFDEQYF | TGTGCCAGCAGTGAAGCGTCCGGGAGGTTTGACGAGCAGTACTTC
TRBJ1-6 | TRBV19 | . | TRBD1 | CASSNRGRSYNSPLHF | TGTGCCAGTAGTAACAGGGGGCGCTCCTATAATTCACCCCTCCACTTT
TRBJ1-1 | TRBV2 | . | TRBD1 | CASSMTGVGTEAFF | TGTGCCAGCAGTATGACAGGGGTGGGCACTGAAGCTTTCTTT
TRBJ2-3 | TRBV3-1/TRBV3-2 | . | TRBD1 | CASSQEGTGRKDTQYF | TGTGCCAGCAGCCAAGAGGGGACAGGACGTAAAGATACGCAGTATTTT
TRBJ1-1 | TRBV18 | . | . | CASSPQGTTEAFF | TGTGCCAGCTCACCCCAGGGGACCACTGAAGCTTTCTTT
TRBJ2-6 | TRBV4-2 | . | TRBD1 | CASSQVAQGAPKSGANVLTF | TGTGCCAGCAGCCAAGTGGCACAGGGGGCGCCGAAGTCTGGGGCCAACGTCCTGACTTTC
TRBJ1-2 | TRBV7-3 | few | . | CASSPGQRSSGYTF | TGTGCCAGCAGCCCCGGACAGCGGAGTAGTGGCTACACCTTC
TRBJ2-5 | TRBV27 | . | . | CASSSSTYQETQYF | .
TRBJ2-2 | TRBV18 | . | . | CASSPTELDTGELFF | TGTGCCAGCTCACCGACGGAGTTGGACACCGGGGAGCTGTTTTTT
TRBJ2-1 | TRBV5-1 | . | TRBD1 | CASSPRQGAGEQFF | TGCGCCAGCAGCCCTCGACAGGGGGCTGGTGAGCAGTTCTTC
TRBJ1-4 | TRBV3-1/TRBV3-2 | . | TRBD1 | CASSLTGQDREKLFF | TGTGCCAGCAGCCTTACCGGACAGGATCGGGAAAAACTGTTTTTT
TRBJ1-4 | TRBV27 | . | . | CASSRLGSAWGVGSGEKLFF | TGTGCCAGCAGTCGCTTGGGATCCGCTTGGGGGGTAGGGTCGGGCGAAAAACTGTTTTTT
TRBJ1-1 | TRBV18 | . | . | CASSGDKQNTEAFF | TGTGCCAGCTCCGGCGACAAGCAGAACACTGAAGCTTTCTTT
TRBJ1-4 | TRBV12-3/TRBV12-4 | . | TRBD1 | CASRIGQGEKLFF | TGTGCCAGCAGAATAGGACAGGGAGAAAAACTGTTTTTT
TRBJ1-4 | TRBV3-1/TRBV3-2 | . | . | CASSQDTRTNEKLFF | TGTGCCAGCAGCCAAGATACGAGGACTAATGAAAAACTGTTTTTT
TRBJ1-6 | TRBV5-1 | once | . | CASSLKGEDSPLHF | TGCGCCAGCAGCTTGAAAGGGGAGGATTCACCCCTCCACTTT
TRBJ2-2 | TRBV9 | . | . | CASSVETTLPNTGELFF | TGTGCCAGCAGCGTAGAAACCACACTACCTAACACCGGGGAGCTGTTTTTT
TRBJ1-6 | TRBV4-3 | . | . | CASSLLQVGGNSPLHF | TGCGCCAGCAGCCTCCTCCAGGTTGGAGGCAATTCACCCCTCCACTTT
TRBJ2-4 | TRBV21-1 | . | . | CASSLSKDRTGRFENIQYF | TGTGCCAGCAGCCTCTCGAAGGATCGGACAGGGCGTTTCGAAAACATTCAGTACTTC
TRBJ1-2 | TRBV4-1 | . | . | CASSQAGVQKNGYTF | TGCGCCAGCAGCCAAGCCGGGGTACAGAAGAATGGCTACACCTTC
TRBJ2-2 | TRBV19 | . | TRBD2 | CASSILAGGPTGELFF | TGTGCCAGTAGTATACTAGCGGGGGGGCCGACCGGGGAGCTGTTTTTT
TRBJ2-7 | TRBV5-1 | . | TRBD1 | CASSSGPPGRGNLEQYF | TGCGCCAGCAGCTCGGGCCCCCCCGGCAGGGGGAACCTCGAGCAGTACTTC
TRBJ1-6 | TRBV27 | . | . | CASARGGFGSPLHF | TGTGCCAGCGCCAGGGGAGGGTTTGGGTCACCCCTCCACTTT
TRBJ1-2 | TRBV7-8 | . | . | CASSLVRQGLGYTF | TGTGCCAGCAGCTTAGTCCGGCAGGGGCTGGGCTACACCTTC
TRBJ1-2 | TRBV4-3 | once | . | CASSLQGFYGYTF | TGCGCCAGCAGCCTCCAGGGATTCTATGGCTACACCTTC
TRBJ1-2 | TRBV23-1 | . | . | CASSRRTEFSYGYTF | TGCGCCAGCAGTCGCCGGACAGAGTTCTCCTATGGCTACACCTTC
TRBJ1-2 | TRBV5-5 | . | . | CASSFWGGDGYTF | TGTGCCAGCAGCTTCTGGGGGGGAGATGGCTACACCTTC
TRBJ1-1 | TRBV12-3/TRBV12-4 | once | . | CASSGGGRTEAFF | TGTGCCAGCAGCGGGGGAGGGCGCACTGAAGCTTTCTTT
TRBJ2-1 | TRBV7-9 | . | TRBD2 | CASSLQAAGGSEQFF | TGTGCCAGCAGCTTACAGGCAGCGGGGGGGAGTGAGCAGTTCTTC
TRBJ2-5 | TRBV5-5 | . | . | CASSRRGVQETQYF | TGTGCCAGCAGCCGAAGGGGCGTACAGGAGACCCAGTACTTC
TRBJ2-7 | TRBV7-2 | few | TRBD1 | CASSLETGFSATYEQYF | TGTGCCAGCAGCTTAGAGACAGGGTTTTCAGCTACCTACGAGCAGTACTTC
TRBJ2-1 | TRBV29-1 | . | TRBD1 | CSVRDRPSGSYNEQFF | TGCAGCGTTAGGGACAGGCCTTCCGGCTCCTACAATGAGCAGTTCTTC
TRBJ2-2 | TRBV15 | . | . | CATRPGTIETGELFF | TGTGCCACCCGCCCCGGGACAATAGAGACCGGGGAGCTGTTTTTT
TRBJ1-6 | TRBV4-1 | . | . | CASSQESSGNSPLHF | TGCGCCAGCAGCCAAGAGTCAAGCGGGAATTCACCCCTCCACTTT
TRBJ1-1 | TRBV5-1 | . | . | CASSPGDGTEAFF | TGCGCCAGCAGCCCGGGGGACGGCACTGAAGCTTTCTTT
TRBJ2-4 | TRBV28 | . | TRBD1 | CASSLTGQGRAKNIQYF | TGTGCCAGCAGTTTGACCGGACAGGGAAGAGCCAAAAACATTCAGTACTTC